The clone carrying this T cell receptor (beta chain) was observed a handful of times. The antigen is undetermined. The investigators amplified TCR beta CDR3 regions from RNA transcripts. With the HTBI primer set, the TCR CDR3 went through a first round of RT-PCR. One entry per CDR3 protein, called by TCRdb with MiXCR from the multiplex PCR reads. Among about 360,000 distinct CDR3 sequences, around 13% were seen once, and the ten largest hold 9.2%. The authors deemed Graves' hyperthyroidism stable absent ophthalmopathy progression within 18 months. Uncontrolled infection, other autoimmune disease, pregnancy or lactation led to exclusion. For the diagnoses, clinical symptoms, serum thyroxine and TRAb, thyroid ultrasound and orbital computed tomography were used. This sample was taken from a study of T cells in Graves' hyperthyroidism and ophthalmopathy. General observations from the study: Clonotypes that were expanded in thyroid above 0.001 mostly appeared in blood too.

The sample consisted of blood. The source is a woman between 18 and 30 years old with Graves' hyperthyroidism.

Here the CDR3 reads CASSFDTGEGQPQHF. CDR3 in DNA: TGTGCCAGCAGTTTCGATACAGGGGAGGGCCAGCCCCAGCATTTT. The genes are TRBV28 and TRBJ1-5; 7 nucleotides line up with TRBD1. The CDR3 covers 15 residues. Germline CDR1 and CDR2: MDHEN and SYDVKM. J gave up 7 bases and V 3 bases, and 9 bases lay outside the gene matches.